This T cell receptor beta chain was recorded in a study of CD8+CD57+ T cells in acquired aplastic anemia. Findings and limits, study-wide: No significant patient-versus-control difference appeared in CD8+ Simpson's diversity.

With respect to this clonotype: Its matching antigen is unknown. At one of its ends the junction is not consistent with the germline gene, which may arise from a read error.

CDR1 is SGDLS and CDR2 is YYNGEE in the germline V gene. The CDR3 extends over 14 amino acids. Whoever was chosen for sequencing had shown CD8+CD57+ cell expansion by flow cytometry. Severe acquired aplastic anemia was diagnosed in all patients. TCR beta VDJ and CDR3 profiling used genomic DNA as template. Via MiXCR, TCRdb re-called the reads, giving one row per CDR3 protein. Of 250,000 to 350,000 distinct CDR3 sequences in the sample, approximately 58% were seen once. Sequenced: sorted CD4+, CD8+, or CD8+CD57+ T cells (not recorded which) from PBMCs. The chain has TRBV9 and TRBJ2-4; D is perhaps TRBD2 (5 bases). The source is a human donor with aplastic anemia. The CDR3 DNA sequence: TGTGACAGCAGCGTAGGAGGACGGGAAAACATCCAGTACTTC. This encodes CDSSVGGRENIQYF.